These T cell receptor beta chains were read from a single sample in a study of blood T cell repertoires in COVID-19. Libraries were prepared by immunoSEQ multiplex PCR; TCRdb keeps only in-frame clonotypes and omits some of them. The sample contains over 450,000 clones, 89% of which appear only once. Sequencing used peripheral blood. The receptors shown here come from a man aged 18 to 30 with COVID-19, enrolled during active disease. Both conserved end residues are part of each CDR3. A D gene is named only where the DNA matches it firmly. Clone sizes are given selectively: once, few, many, or a class where the clone is expanded.

. | TRBJ1-3 | TRBV6-5 | TRBD1 | TGTGCCAGCCACTCGGACAGGGGAACTGGAAACACCATATATTTT | CASHSDRGTGNTIYF
. | TRBJ2-1 | TRBV5-1 | . | TGCGCCAGCAGCCTCCCGACCGGGGGTTACAATGAGCAGTTCTTC | CASSLPTGGYNEQFF
. | TRBJ1-5 | TRBV18 | . | TGTGCCAGCTCAGGGGCCAGAAATCAGCCCCAGCATTTT | CASSGARNQPQHF
. | TRBJ1-3 | TRBV18 | . | TGTGCCAGCTCACCAACAGCCGGCGCGAGAAACACCATATATTTT | CASSPTAGARNTIYF
. | TRBJ2-7 | TRBV6-5 | TRBD1 | TGTGCCAGCAGCGGGACAGGGTATCACGAGCAGTACTTC | CASSGTGYHEQYF
. | TRBJ2-7 | TRBV18 | TRBD1 | TGTGCCAGCTCACCGACAGGGCACGAGCAGTACTTC | CASSPTGHEQYF
. | TRBJ2-2 | TRBV6-2/TRBV6-3 | TRBD2 | TGTGCCAGCAGTCAGGGACTAGCCGGGGAGCTGTTTTTT | CASSQGLAGELFF
. | TRBJ2-3 | TRBV7-9 | . | TGTGCCAGCAGCTTAGTAGTAGTCGGTACGCAGTATTTT | CASSLVVVGTQYF
. | TRBJ2-1 | TRBV4-1 | TRBD2 | TGCGCCAGCAGCCAAGATCCCAGCGGGAGAGGCAATGAGCAGTTCTTC | CASSQDPSGRGNEQFF
. | TRBJ2-5 | TRBV11-2 | . | TGTGCCAGCAGCTCACCCACACAAGAGACCCAGTACTTC | CASSSPTQETQYF
. | TRBJ1-1 | TRBV6-5 | TRBD1 | TGTGCCAGCAGGGGACAGGGTGAGGCTTTCTTT | CASRGQGEAFF
. | TRBJ2-1 | TRBV7-8 | . | TGTGCCAGCAGCTTAGAGTCGGGGGACAATGAGCAGTTCTTC | CASSLESGDNEQFF
. | TRBJ2-3 | TRBV5-1 | TRBD1 | TGCGCCAGCGGACAGGGGTATGTCCCAGATACGCAGTATTTT | CASGQGYVPDTQYF
. | TRBJ2-5 | TRBV19 | TRBD2 | TGTGCCAGCGCCACTAGCGGGAGGGCAAAGACCCAGTACTTC | CASATSGRAKTQYF
. | TRBJ2-7 | TRBV7-6 | . | TGTGCCAGCAGCTTGGGAGGAATTGGCGAGCAGTACTTC | CASSLGGIGEQYF
. | TRBJ2-3 | TRBV18 | . | TGTGCCAGCTCACCACGAGGATCTAGCACAGATACGCAGTATTTT | CASSPRGSSTDTQYF
. | TRBJ2-7 | TRBV19 | TRBD2 | TGTGCCAGTAGTATTTGGGGGGGGACGCGTTCCTACGAGCAGTACTTC | CASSIWGGTRSYEQYF
. | TRBJ2-3 | TRBV7-8 | . | TGTGCCAGCAGCTGGAGCGCGCTAAGCACAGATACGCAGTATTTT | CASSWSALSTDTQYF
. | TRBJ1-2 | TRBV29-1 | TRBD1 | TGCAGCGTTGAAAGTAGGACAGGGGGCGATCCTAAGGGCTACACCTTC | CSVESRTGGDPKGYTF
. | TRBJ2-3 | TRBV5-1 | TRBD2 | TGCGCCAGCAGCCGGACCGGGACTAGCGGGGAGCAAGATACGCAGTATTTT | CASSRTGTSGEQDTQYF
. | TRBJ2-1 | TRBV6-6 | TRBD2 | TGTGCCAGCAGTTACTCGAGCCTAGCGGGAGACAATGAGCAGTTCTTC | CASSYSSLAGDNEQFF
. | TRBJ1-6 | TRBV6-6 | TRBD1 | TGTGCCAGCAGTTACTCTGGGGGACAGGGTAATTCACCCCTCCACTTT | CASSYSGGQGNSPLHF
. | TRBJ2-7 | TRBV12-5 | TRBD1 | TGTGCTAGTGGTACGGGGACAGGGCCCCACGAGCAGTACTTC | CASGTGTGPHEQYF
few | TRBJ2-7 | TRBV7-9 | TRBD1 | TGTGCCAGCAGCCAGAACCGGGACAGGCTTGCCTACGAGCAGTACTTC | CASSQNRDRLAYEQYF
. | TRBJ2-5 | TRBV9 | TRBD2 | TGTGCCAGCAGCGTAGGGAGCGGGGCCGGACAAGAGACCCAGTACTTC | CASSVGSGAGQETQYF
. | TRBJ2-7 | TRBV2 | TRBD2 | TGTGCCAGCAGTACCCCGACTAGCGGGGGAACCTACGAGCAGTACTTC | CASSTPTSGGTYEQYF
. | TRBJ2-1 | TRBV14 | . | TGTGCCAGCAGCCAACTTGGGGGGTTAAGCTCCTACAATGAGCAGTTCTTC | CASSQLGGLSSYNEQFF
. | TRBJ2-5 | TRBV5-1 | . | TGCGCCAGCAGCTACGTGTTCAGGGCACAAGAGACCCAGTACTTC | CASSYVFRAQETQYF
. | TRBJ1-2 | TRBV30 | . | TGTGCCTGGAGTGTCAGAATCCATGGTGGCTACACCTTC | CAWSVRIHGGYTF
. | TRBJ1-2 | TRBV7-9 | TRBD1 | TGTGCCAGCAGCCCTTTCCCGGGACAGGGGGTAAACTATGGCTACACCTTC | CASSPFPGQGVNYGYTF
. | TRBJ2-2 | TRBV13 | TRBD1 | TGTGCCAGCACCCCGGGACAGACGAACACCGGGGAGCTGTTTTTT | CASTPGQTNTGELFF
. | TRBJ1-5 | TRBV18 | . | TGTGCCAGCTCACCTCAGGGCCCCAATCAGCCCCAGCATTTT | CASSPQGPNQPQHF
. | TRBJ2-6 | TRBV9 | . | TGTGCCAGCAGCGCGGTAGTAGTCGGGGCCAACGTCCTGACTTTC | CASSAVVVGANVLTF
. | TRBJ2-5 | TRBV5-6 | . | TGTGCCAGCAGCTTGCAGGGGAGCGGCGAGACCCAGTACTTC | CASSLQGSGETQYF
. | TRBJ1-1 | TRBV7-8 | . | TGTGCCAGCAGCTTAGGGGTAGGGGTCACTGAAGCTTTCTTT | CASSLGVGVTEAFF
. | TRBJ2-2 | TRBV6-5 | . | TGTGCCAGCCGGACAACGAACACCGGGGAGCTGTTTTTT | CASRTTNTGELFF
. | TRBJ2-3 | TRBV2 | TRBD2 | TGTGCCAGCAGTGGGGGACTAGCGGGAGCGACAGATACGCAGTATTTT | CASSGGLAGATDTQYF
. | TRBJ2-1 | TRBV7-9 | TRBD1 | TGTGCCAGCAGCCAAGGACAGGGGGCTTACAATGAGCAGTTCTTC | CASSQGQGAYNEQFF
. | TRBJ1-2 | TRBV3-1/TRBV3-2 | TRBD1 | TGTGCCAGCAGCCAAGAGGTCACAGGGACAGGGATGAGAAACTATGGCTACACCTTC | CASSQEVTGTGMRNYGYTF
. | TRBJ1-2 | TRBV6-5 | . | TGTGCCAGCAGCATCGAAAGGGGATCCTATGGCTACACCTTC | CASSIERGSYGYTF
. | TRBJ1-5 | TRBV19 | . | TGTGCCAGTAGTATCTCCGGGAGGGATCAGCCCCAGCATTTT | CASSISGRDQPQHF
. | TRBJ1-2 | TRBV2 | . | TGTGCCAGCAGAGGGGATGACCGCCCGGATGGCTACACCTTC | CASRGDDRPDGYTF
. | TRBJ1-2 | TRBV3-1/TRBV3-2 | . | TGTGCCAGCACCGAGACAGGAACTAACTATGGCTACACCTTC | CASTETGTNYGYTF
. | TRBJ2-7 | TRBV10-3 | . | TGTGCCATCAGTGAGTCGAAGGGGACTCGCCCATTCGAGCAGTACTTC | CAISESKGTRPFEQYF
. | TRBJ1-4 | TRBV3-1/TRBV3-2 | . | TGTGCCAGCAGCCAAGGCAGGGAAAGTGAAAAACTGTTTTTT | CASSQGRESEKLFF
. | TRBJ1-1 | TRBV5-1 | TRBD1 | TGCGCCAGCAGCGATGACAGGGTAACTGAAGCTTTCTTT | CASSDDRVTEAFF
. | TRBJ2-3 | TRBV3-1/TRBV3-2 | TRBD2 | TGTGCCAGCAGCGGCTCCAGCGGGGGGGCCAGGGATACGCAGTATTTT | CASSGSSGGARDTQYF
. | TRBJ2-7 | TRBV27 | . | TGTGCCAGCAGTTCCCGGACGTCGGGGGAGCAGTACTTC | CASSSRTSGEQYF
. | TRBJ2-4 | TRBV2 | . | TGTGCCAGCAGCCCGCGACAGAGAACAGCCAAAAACATTCAGTACTTC | CASSPRQRTAKNIQYF